A single sample is the source of the 8 T cell receptor beta chains below, sequenced in a study of blood T cell repertoires in COVID-19. Profiling relied on immunoSEQ multiplex PCR, and the TCRdb table lists in-frame clones only, not all of them. This table holds a few hundred thousand clones, roughly 90% found once. Sequencing was carried out using peripheral blood. All receptors come from a man in his forties with acute or convalescent COVID-19.

This clone was picked up one time. V gene TRBV28 combines with J gene TRBJ2-7, with D perhaps TRBD1 (6 bases). Trimming took off 5 bases at V and 0 bases at J, with 17 bases between the two ends. The CDR3 sequence is 16 residues long. The germline V gene has CDR1 MDHEN and CDR2 SYDVKM. The CDR3 DNA follows: TGTGCCAGCAGTCCCCCTCCTGGGGACACCTCCTACGAGCAGTACTTC. Its translation: CASSPPPGDTSYEQYF.

V and J are TRBV4-3 and TRBJ1-3, with D hard to call. The germline CDR1 and CDR2 sequences are LGHNA and YSLEER. Trimming took off 1 base at V and 1 base at J, with 8 bases between the two ends. CDR3 size: 15 residues. Written as DNA, the CDR3 is TGCGCCAGCAGCCAAGTCCCCGGGTCTGGAAACACCATATATTTT. Translation: CASSQVPGSGNTIYF.

CDR3 amino acids: CASSRPGHRNEKLFF. CDR3 DNA: TGTGCCAGTAGTAGACCGGGACACCGTAATGAAAAACTGTTTTTT. The chain has TRBV19 and TRBJ1-4, with D tentatively TRBD1 (6 bases). Between the trimmed V and J ends, which lost 4 bases and 4 bases, there was a span of 13 bases. The CDR3 totals 15 residues. Germline loops: CDR1 LNHDA, CDR2 SQIVND (reference sequence).

The J gene is TRBJ2-1, the V gene TRBV7-9, with 10 bases fitting TRBD1. Germline values: CDR1 SEHNR, CDR2 FQNEAQ (reference sequence). Losses at the gene ends were 8 bases for V and 8 bases for J; bases not matched to a gene: 9. CDR3 size: 14 residues. The CDR3 region is CASHTGTGVDEQFF. For the CDR3, the DNA is TGTGCCAGCCATACCGGGACAGGGGTGGATGAGCAGTTCTTC.

The V gene is TRBV9, the J gene TRBJ2-1; D perhaps matches TRBD2 (5 bases). The CDR3 has 16 amino acids. V lost 4 bases and J 0 bases, leaving 14 bases between the germline ends. Germline V gene data show CDR1 as SGDLS and CDR2 as YYNGEE. CDR3 DNA: TGTGCCAGCAGCTACACCACCACTAGCTCCTACAATGAGCAGTTCTTC. Translated: CASSYTTTSSYNEQFF.

The chain employs TRBV2 and TRBJ2-1; TRBD2 matches at 11 bases. V dropped 3 bases and J dropped 5; count of bases not matched to a gene: 6. The CDR3 runs to 16 residues. Germline V gene sequence: CDR1 SNHLY, CDR2 FYNNEI. The CDR3 DNA reads as TGTGCCAGCAGTGATTATTCGACTAGCGGGAACAATGAGCAGTTCTTC. This gives the protein CASSDYSTSGNNEQFF.

This clone has only one observation. The DNA for the CDR3 is TGTGCCAGCAGCCTGGGACAGGGCAACTACGAGCAGTACTTC. Translated: CASSLGQGNYEQYF. The chain uses TRBV27 and TRBJ2-7; TRBD1 matches at 9 bases. The CDR3 totals 14 residues. Germline V gives CDR1 MNHEY, CDR2 SMNVEV (reference sequence). J was trimmed by 3 bases and V by 6 bases; bases with no gene match: 6.

V gene TRBV4-3 combines with J gene TRBJ2-3; no clear D gene. In germline, CDR1 is LGHNA, CDR2 YSLEER. This CDR3 region has 13 residues. Deletions cut 0 bases from V and 12 bases from J, with 13 bases between. The DNA for the CDR3 is TGCGCCAGCAGCCAAGAGGTCCCCGAGGAACAGTATTTT. Translated, it gives CASSQEVPEEQYF.